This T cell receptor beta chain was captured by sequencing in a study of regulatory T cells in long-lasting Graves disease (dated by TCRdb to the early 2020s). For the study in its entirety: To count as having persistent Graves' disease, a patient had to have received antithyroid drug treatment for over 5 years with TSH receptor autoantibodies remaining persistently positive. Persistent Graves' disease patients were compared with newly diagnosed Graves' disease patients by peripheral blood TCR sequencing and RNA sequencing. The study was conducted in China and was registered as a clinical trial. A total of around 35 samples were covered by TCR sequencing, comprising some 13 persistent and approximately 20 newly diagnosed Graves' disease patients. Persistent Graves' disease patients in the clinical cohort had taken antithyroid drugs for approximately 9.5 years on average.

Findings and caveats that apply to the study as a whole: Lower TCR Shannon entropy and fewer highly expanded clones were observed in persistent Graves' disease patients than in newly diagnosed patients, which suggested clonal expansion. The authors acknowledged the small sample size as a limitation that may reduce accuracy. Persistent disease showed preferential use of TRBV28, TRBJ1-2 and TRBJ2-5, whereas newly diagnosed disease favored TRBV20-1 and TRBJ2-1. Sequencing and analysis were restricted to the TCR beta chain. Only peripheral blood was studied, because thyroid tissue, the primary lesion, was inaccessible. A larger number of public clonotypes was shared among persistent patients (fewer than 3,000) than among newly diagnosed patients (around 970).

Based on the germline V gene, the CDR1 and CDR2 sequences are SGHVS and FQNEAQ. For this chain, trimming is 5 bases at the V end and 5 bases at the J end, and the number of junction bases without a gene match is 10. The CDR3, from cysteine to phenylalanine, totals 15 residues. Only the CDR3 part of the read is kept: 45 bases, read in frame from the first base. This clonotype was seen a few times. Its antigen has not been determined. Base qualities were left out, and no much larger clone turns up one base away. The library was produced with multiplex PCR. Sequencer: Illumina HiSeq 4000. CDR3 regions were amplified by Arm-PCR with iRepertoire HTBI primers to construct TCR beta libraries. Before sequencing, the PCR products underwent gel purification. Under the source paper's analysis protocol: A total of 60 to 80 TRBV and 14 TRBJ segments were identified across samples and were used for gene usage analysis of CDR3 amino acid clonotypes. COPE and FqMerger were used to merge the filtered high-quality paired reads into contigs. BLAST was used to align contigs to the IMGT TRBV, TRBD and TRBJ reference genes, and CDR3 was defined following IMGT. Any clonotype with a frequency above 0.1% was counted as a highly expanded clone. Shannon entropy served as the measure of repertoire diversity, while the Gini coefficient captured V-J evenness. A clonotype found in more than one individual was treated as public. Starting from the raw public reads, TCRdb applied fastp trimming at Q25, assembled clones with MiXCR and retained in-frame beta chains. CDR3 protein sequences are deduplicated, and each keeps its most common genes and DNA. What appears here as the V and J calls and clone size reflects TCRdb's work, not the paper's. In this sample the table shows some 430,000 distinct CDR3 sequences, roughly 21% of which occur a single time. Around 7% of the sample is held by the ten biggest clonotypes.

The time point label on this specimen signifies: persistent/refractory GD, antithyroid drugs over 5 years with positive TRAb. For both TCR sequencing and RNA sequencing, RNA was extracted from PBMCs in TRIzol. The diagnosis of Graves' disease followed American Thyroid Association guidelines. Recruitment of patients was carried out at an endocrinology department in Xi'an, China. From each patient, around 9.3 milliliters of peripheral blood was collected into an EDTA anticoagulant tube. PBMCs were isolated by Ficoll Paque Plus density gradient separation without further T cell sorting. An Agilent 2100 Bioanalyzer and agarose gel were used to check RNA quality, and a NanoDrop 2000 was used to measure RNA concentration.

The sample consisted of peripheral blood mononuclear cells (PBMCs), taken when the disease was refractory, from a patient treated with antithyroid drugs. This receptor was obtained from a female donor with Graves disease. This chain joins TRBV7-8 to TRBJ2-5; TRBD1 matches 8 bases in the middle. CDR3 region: CASSLRRGRRETQYF. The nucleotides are TGTGCCAGCAGCCTCCGCAGGGGGCGCAGGGAGACCCAGTACTTC.